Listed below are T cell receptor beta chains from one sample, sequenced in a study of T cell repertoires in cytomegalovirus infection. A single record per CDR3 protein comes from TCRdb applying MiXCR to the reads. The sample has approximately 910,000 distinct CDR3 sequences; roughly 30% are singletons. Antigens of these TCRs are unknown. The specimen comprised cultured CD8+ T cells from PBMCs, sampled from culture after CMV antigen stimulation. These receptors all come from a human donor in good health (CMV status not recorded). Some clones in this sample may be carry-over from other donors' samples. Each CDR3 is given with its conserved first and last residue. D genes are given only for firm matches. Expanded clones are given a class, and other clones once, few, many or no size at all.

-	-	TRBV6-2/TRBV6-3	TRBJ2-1	CASFSGVHEQFF	TGTGCCAGCTTTTCGGGGGTCCATGAGCAGTTCTTC
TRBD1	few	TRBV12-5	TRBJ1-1	CASGFGTGDRGSLMNTEAFF	TGTGCTAGTGGTTTTGGCACAGGGGATCGCGGATCCTTGATGAACACTGAAGCTTTCTTT
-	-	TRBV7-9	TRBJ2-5	CASSGALETQYF	TGTGCCAGCAGCGGAGCGCTCGAGACCCAGTACTTC
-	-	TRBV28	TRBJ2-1	CASGAGHEQFF	TGTGCCTCAGGGGCGGGTCATGAGCAGTTCTTC
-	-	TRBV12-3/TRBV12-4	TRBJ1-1	CASSALKVNTEAFF	TGTGCCAGCAGTGCGTTGAAGGTTAACACTGAAGCTTTCTTT
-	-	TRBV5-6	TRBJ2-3	CASSLGGDHTDTQYF	TGTGCCAGCAGCTTGGGAGGGGACCACACAGATACGCAGTATTTT
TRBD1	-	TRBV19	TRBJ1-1	CASTWDREGRNTEAFF	TGTGCCAGTACCTGGGACAGGGAGGGGAGGAACACTGAAGCTTTCTTT
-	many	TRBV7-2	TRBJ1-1	CASSPGYEAFF	TGTGCCAGCAGCCCAGGCTACGAAGCTTTCTTT
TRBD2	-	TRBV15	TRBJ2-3	CATNRDVGLASDTQYF	TGTGCCACCAACAGAGATGTGGGACTAGCTTCAGATACGCAGTATTTT
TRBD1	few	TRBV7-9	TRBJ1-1	CASSPRQGTPEAFF	TGTGCCAGCAGCCCGAGACAGGGGACCCCTGAAGCTTTCTTT
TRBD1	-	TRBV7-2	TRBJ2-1	CASSFTGTAYNEQFF	TGTGCCAGCAGCTTTACCGGGACAGCTTACAATGAGCAGTTCTTC
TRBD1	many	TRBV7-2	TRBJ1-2	CASSLPGQGIPLGGYTF	TGTGCCAGCAGCTTGCCGGGACAGGGGATCCCTTTAGGTGGCTACACCTTC
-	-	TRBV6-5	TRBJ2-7	CASSYGPTPEQYF	TGTGCCAGCAGTTACGGACCCACCCCGGAGCAGTACTTC
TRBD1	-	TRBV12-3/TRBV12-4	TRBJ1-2	CASTLDRGGYGHTF	TGTGCCAGCACTCTGGACAGGGGGGGGTATGGTCACACCTTC
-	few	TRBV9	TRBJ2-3	CASSALGGDTQYF	TGTGCCAGCAGCGCCTTAGGGGGAGATACGCAGTATTTT
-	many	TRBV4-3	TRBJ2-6	CASSQDSSGTGANVLTF	TGCGCCAGCAGCCAAGACTCATCGGGGACAGGGGCCAACGTCCTGACTTTC
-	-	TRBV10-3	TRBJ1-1	CAISEVRNTEAFF	TGTGCCATCAGTGAGGTAAGGAACACTGAAGCTTTCTTT
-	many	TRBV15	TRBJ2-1	CATSAHYNEQFF	TGTGCCACCAGCGCCCACTACAATGAGCAGTTCTTC
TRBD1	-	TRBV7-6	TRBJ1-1	CASQGDREAFF	TGTGCCAGCCAGGGGGACAGGGAAGCTTTCTTT
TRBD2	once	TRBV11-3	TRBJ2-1	CASSLGDSGGPLNNEQFF	TGTGCCAGCAGCTTAGGTGATAGCGGGGGGCCTTTAAACAATGAGCAGTTCTTC
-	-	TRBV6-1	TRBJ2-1	CASSEVPPNERFF	TGTGCCAGCAGTGAAGTCCCGCCCAATGAGCGGTTCTTC
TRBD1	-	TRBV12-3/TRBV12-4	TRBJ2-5	CASSSPRDRGQETQYF	TGTGCCAGCAGTTCCCCCCGGGACAGGGGCCAAGAGACCCAGTACTTC
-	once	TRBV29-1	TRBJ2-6	CSALTPSSSGANVLTF	TGCAGCGCCTTGACACCCTCCTCGTCTGGGGCCAACGTCCTGACTTTC
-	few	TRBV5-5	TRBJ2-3	CASSLERTDTQYF	TGTGCCAGCAGCCTCGAGCGAACAGATACGCAGTATTTT